These 25 T cell receptor beta chains came from one sample sequenced in a study of cytomegalovirus exposure and HLA in healthy donors. The study ran its PCR with 60 Vbeta and 13 Jbeta primers. Clones were read by immunoSEQ multiplex PCR, and TCRdb kept only the in-frame ones, dropping some. The sample holds tens of thousands of clones, about 84% seen once. The material sequenced was PBMCs. These TCRs come from a girl aged 2 to 9 in good health and CMV-seropositive.

The CDR3 region has the DNA TGCGCCAGCAGCCGGGGACTAGCGGGGAGCTCCTACAATGAGCAGTTCTTC. Translated: CASSRGLAGSSYNEQFF. This chain links TRBV4-1 with TRBJ2-1; 13 nucleotides align to TRBD2. The J segment lost 0 bases and the V segment lost 4 bases, leaving 3 bases of the junction unmatched. Per germline, CDR1 MGHRA and CDR2 YSYEKL. This CDR3 has 17 amino acids.

This chain uses TRBV5-6 with TRBJ2-7; 9 bases match TRBD2. The CDR3 runs to 17 residues. The germline V gene has CDR1 SGHDT and CDR2 YYEEEE. J gave up 3 bases and V 4 bases, and 14 bases lay outside the gene matches. The CDR3 spells CASSPSWVAGVLYEQYF. The CDR3, as DNA: TGTGCCAGCAGCCCCTCTTGGGTAGCGGGAGTACTCTACGAGCAGTACTTC.

The chain combines TRBV7-9 with TRBJ1-2; 9 bases agree with TRBD1. This CDR3 comprises 14 residues. CDR1 and CDR2 (germline): SEHNR, FQNEAQ (reference sequence). Unmatched junction bases numbered 7, after V lost 3 bases and J lost 8 bases. The CDR3 reads CASSLEGTGRGYTF. The CDR3 region has the DNA TGTGCCAGCAGCTTGGAAGGGACAGGGAGAGGCTACACCTTC.

The V and J genes are TRBV4-1 and TRBJ2-1; 8 bases fit TRBD2. V shed 0 bases, J shed 10 bases, and the junction held 5 bases outside the gene matches. Germline values: CDR1 MGHRA, CDR2 YSYEKL. This CDR3 is 14 amino acids long. Here the CDR3 reads CASSQDREGTEQFF. For the CDR3, the DNA is TGCGCCAGCAGCCAAGATCGGGAGGGGACAGAGCAGTTCTTC.

The table lists this clone with a count of one. CDR3 amino acids: CSVSQGFGGNTIYF. The DNA for the CDR3 is TGCAGCGTTTCACAGGGGTTTGGTGGAAACACCATATATTTT. The J gene is TRBJ1-3, the V gene TRBV29-1, with TRBD1 matching over 7 bases. The germline V gene has CDR1 SQVTM and CDR2 ANQGSEA. Trimming took 5 bases from V and 3 from J; bases not matched to a gene: 7. This CDR3 has 14 amino acids.

A remark on this clone: At the DNA level, this CDR3 is encoded by other sequences in the same sample as well. This chain joins TRBV27 and TRBJ1-5; D perhaps matches TRBD1 (6 bases). The germline V and J ends were trimmed by 8 bases and 2 bases, with 16 bases remaining between them. CDR1 MNHEY and CDR2 SMNVEV come from the germline V gene (reference sequence). This CDR3 region has 15 residues. DNA for the CDR3: TGTGCCAGCCGGCAGGGGCAGGGTGGCAATCAGCCCCAGCATTTT. The encoded protein is CASRQGQGGNQPQHF.

This CDR3 is CAWSKQYNGDEQYF. The CDR3 region has the DNA TGTGCCTGGAGCAAACAATACAACGGGGACGAGCAGTACTTC. V gene TRBV30 combines with J gene TRBJ2-7; D is possibly TRBD2 (5 bases). CDR1 and CDR2 from the germline V gene are GTSNPN and SVGIG (reference sequence). The CDR3 has 14 residues. The V and J ends lost 3 bases and 5 bases respectively, with 17 bases between them. The whole variable domain, filled in from reference TRBV30 and TRBJ2-7, reads SQTIHQWPATLVQPVGSPLSLECTVEGTSNPNLYWYRQAAGRGLQLLFYSVGIGQISSEVPQNLSASRPQDRQFILSSKKLLLSDSGFYLCAWSKQYNGDEQYFGPGTRLTVT.

This clone was observed a handful of times. V usage is TRBV6-5 and J usage is TRBJ2-3; 11 positions agree with TRBD2. There are 15 residues in the CDR3. After removal of 10 bases from V and 2 bases from J, the junction contained 8 bases not matched to a gene. Germline CDR1 is MNHEY and CDR2 is SVGAGI. The CDR3 protein is CATSTSGSTTDTQYF. The DNA of the CDR3 is TGTGCCACCTCTACTAGCGGGAGCACCACAGATACGCAGTATTTT.

The chain uses TRBV6-5 and TRBJ1-5; maybe TRBD1 (6 bases). Germline assignment: CDR1 MNHEY and CDR2 SVGAGI. With 4 bases removed from V and 2 bases from J, the gap between germline ends came to 12 bases. This CDR3 is built from 15 residues. DNA of the CDR3: TGTGCCAGCAGTTCCAGGGGAATTGGCAATCAGCCCCAGCATTTT. Protein product: CASSSRGIGNQPQHF.

This rearrangement joins TRBV29-1 to TRBJ2-1, with 8 bases lining up with TRBD2. Per germline, CDR1 SQVTM and CDR2 ANQGSEA. Trimming took 7 bases from V and 10 from J; bases not matched to a gene: 15. This CDR3 has 14 amino acids. The CDR3 nucleotides are TGCAGCGCCACGGGGGGACGCGGGAGGTTCGAGCAGTTCTTC. It yields the protein CSATGGRGRFEQFF.

The chain uses TRBV6-5 and TRBJ2-1; maybe TRBD1 (6 bases). V was trimmed by 3 bases and J by 6 bases, leaving 18 bases between them. The length of the CDR3 is 16 residues. Germline CDR1 MNHEY, CDR2 SVGAGI. The CDR3 sequence is CASSYRLQGSGNEQFF. The CDR3, as DNA: TGTGCCAGCAGTTATCGGTTACAGGGTTCAGGCAATGAGCAGTTCTTC.

In its sample, this clone was seen once. The chain has TRBV2 and TRBJ2-7, with 13 bases aligning to TRBD2. The CDR3 contains 16 residues. CDR1 and CDR2 (germline): SNHLY, FYNNEI. Trimming cost V 4 bases and J 6 bases; bases outside gene matches: 9. This CDR3 is CASSGGLAGQGREQYF. Written as DNA, the CDR3 is TGTGCCAGCAGTGGGGGACTAGCGGGACAGGGTCGCGAGCAGTACTTC.

This chain connects TRBV27 to TRBJ1-1; TRBD1 matches 8 bases. Germline lookup yields CDR1 MNHEY and CDR2 SMNVEV (reference sequence). The CDR3 contains 14 residues. V trimming: 5 bases; J trimming: 2 bases; junction bases outside the gene matches: 4. CDR3 in DNA: TGTGCCAGCAGTGCAGGGGGCATCAACACTGAAGCTTTCTTT. It encodes CASSAGGINTEAFF.

This chain links TRBV10-3 with TRBJ1-1; tentative D call: TRBD1 (6 bases). This CDR3 comprises 14 residues. Trimming cost V 10 bases and J 3 bases, with 18 bases left between them. Germline V gene data show CDR1 as ENHRY and CDR2 as SYGVKD. The CDR3 nucleotides are TGTGCCAGCGAAAAACAGGCAGGGGACACTGAAGCTTTCTTT. Protein: CASEKQAGDTEAFF.

The J gene is TRBJ2-1, the V gene TRBV27, with D perhaps matching TRBD2 (5 bases). Deletions cut 1 base from V and 0 bases from J, with 10 bases between. Germline assignment: CDR1 MNHEY and CDR2 SMNVEV (reference sequence). CDR3 length equals 16 residues. Written as DNA, the CDR3 is TGTGCCAGCAGTTTATTCGGGGATGTCTCCTACAATGAGCAGTTCTTC. It translates to CASSLFGDVSYNEQFF.

The J gene is TRBJ2-4, the V gene TRBV25-1; 11 bases are a match to TRBD2. The germline V gene has CDR1 MGHDK and CDR2 SYGVNS. This CDR3 has 15 amino acids. V was clipped by 3 bases and J by 8 bases; unmatched bases: 6. Written as DNA, the CDR3 is TGTGCCAGCAGTGATAGCGGGAGGGCCCGATACATTCAGTACTTC. Translation gives CASSDSGRARYIQYF.

CDR3 DNA sequence: TGCAGCGCCCGGACAGGGACTAACTATGGCTACACCTTC. This codes for CSARTGTNYGYTF. The gene calls are TRBV29-1 and TRBJ1-2; TRBD1 matches 8 bases. Germline V CDR1 and CDR2: SQVTM, ANQGSEA. Trimming removed 7 bases from V and 0 bases from J; junction bases left unmatched: 4. The CDR3 sequence is 13 residues long.

This clone was recorded a few times. J is TRBJ1-2 and V is TRBV10-3; weak D call: TRBD1 (5 bases). The CDR3 totals 12 residues. The germline V gene has CDR1 ENHRY and CDR2 SYGVKD. The V gene lost 6 bases and the J gene lost 4 bases, with 9 bases spanning the gap. CDR3 amino acids: CAISKGVYGYTF. In DNA form, the CDR3 reads TGTGCCATCAGCAAAGGGGTCTATGGCTACACCTTC.

The J gene is TRBJ2-1, the V gene TRBV19, with 9 bases aligning to TRBD2. V lost 4 bases to trimming and J lost 4 bases; unmatched junction nucleotides: 8. The germline V gene encodes CDR1 LNHDA and CDR2 SQIVND (reference sequence). CDR3 length: 16 residues. The CDR3 loop reads CASSNLAGDPYNEQFF. The CDR3 region has the DNA TGTGCCAGTAGTAACTTAGCGGGAGATCCTTACAATGAGCAGTTCTTC. Complete variable domain (other parts from reference TRBV19 and TRBJ2-1): DGGITQSPKYLFRKEGQNVTLSCEQNLNHDAMYWYRQDPGQGLRLIYYSQIVNDFQKGDIAEGYSVSREKKESFPLTVTSAQKNPTAFYLCASSNLAGDPYNEQFFGPGTRLTVL.

The CDR3 bases are TGTGCCAGCAGTGATAGGACTTTGGAGAACACTGAAGCTTTCTTT. This translates into CASSDRTLENTEAFF. The V and J genes are TRBV25-1 and TRBJ1-1; D unresolved. V dropped 3 bases and J dropped 1 base, with 12 bases sitting between them. The germline gives CDR1 MGHDK, CDR2 SYGVNS. The CDR3 has 15 amino acids. Together with reference TRBV25-1 and TRBJ1-1, the CDR3 gives the full variable domain: EADIYQTPRYLVIGTGKKITLECSQTMGHDKMYWYQQDPGMELHLIHYSYGVNSTEKGDLSSESTVSRIRTEHFPLTLESARPSHTSQYLCASSDRTLENTEAFFGQGTRLTVV.

This clone was counted between two and nine times. The V call is TRBV5-8, the J call TRBJ1-3; no clear D. The germline gives CDR1 SGHTS, CDR2 YDEGEE. The CDR3 spans 13 residues. The ends were cut back, 6 bases at V and 4 bases at J, with 11 bases in the middle. CDR3 sequence: CASTRQSGNTIYF. The CDR3 DNA is TGTGCCAGCACCAGACAATCCGGAAACACCATATATTTT. The variable domain in full, with the rest retrieved from reference TRBV5-8 and TRBJ1-3, is EAGVTQSPTHLIKTRGQQATLRCSPISGHTSVYWYQQALGLGLQFLLWYDEGEERNRGNFPPRFSGRQFPNYSSELNVNALELEDSALYLCASTRQSGNTIYFGEGSWLTVV.

The chain uses TRBV27 and TRBJ1-1, with 7 bases fitting TRBD1. Germline V gene data show CDR1 as MNHEY and CDR2 as SMNVEV (reference sequence). Trimming cost V 6 bases and J 4 bases; bases outside gene matches: 5. The CDR3 runs to 13 residues. The DNA for the CDR3 is TGTGCCAGCAGCACAGGGGCCGGCACTGAAGCTTTCTTT. This codes for CASSTGAGTEAFF.

This clone showed up just once. V usage is TRBV30 and J usage is TRBJ2-3; D is possibly TRBD2 (5 bases). The germline V gene has CDR1 GTSNPN and CDR2 SVGIG (reference sequence). The CDR3 totals 16 residues. Trimming cost V 2 bases and J 6 bases, with 21 bases left between them. CDR3 in amino acids: CAWSRGAGFTVDTQYF. The CDR3 bases are TGTGCCTGGAGTCGAGGTGCGGGTTTTACCGTGGATACGCAGTATTTT.

This rearrangement joins TRBV29-1 to TRBJ2-7; the D gene is possibly TRBD1 (5 bases). Trimming stripped 0 bases from V and 5 bases from J, with 14 bases between. The CDR3 spans 14 residues. The germline V gene encodes CDR1 SQVTM and CDR2 ANQGSEA. CDR3 in amino acids: CSVEDGQGGDEQYF. CDR3 nucleotides: TGCAGCGTTGAAGACGGGCAGGGTGGGGACGAGCAGTACTTC.

The count of this clone is one. This chain uses TRBV25-1 with TRBJ2-3; 10 bases map to TRBD2. CDR3 size: 16 residues. Trimming at V came to 4 bases and at J to 3 bases, leaving 7 bases not matched to a gene. CDR1 MGHDK and CDR2 SYGVNS come from the germline V gene. The CDR3 is CASSGVSGRRTDTQYF. DNA for the CDR3: TGTGCCAGCAGTGGGGTTAGCGGGAGGAGGACAGATACGCAGTATTTT.